One and the same sample provided the 15 T cell receptor beta chains below, sequenced in a study of T cell changes during pregnancy in multiple sclerosis. Measured with immunoSEQ multiplex PCR; TCRdb has only the in-frame clones, and not every one. This sample has over 30,000 clones, with roughly 91% found just once. Source: CD8+ T cells from peripheral blood mononuclear cells, taken in the second trimester of pregnancy. The receptor source for this set is a female donor in good health, enrolled as a control in a pregnancy study.

The chain joins TRBV7-2 to TRBJ2-7; 7 positions match TRBD2. The CDR3 covers 14 residues. The V gene end was trimmed by 3 bases and the J gene end by 0 bases; junction bases not matched to a gene: 2. Germline V gives CDR1 SGHTA, CDR2 FQGNSA. CDR3 region: CASSFGGGSYEQYF. The CDR3, as DNA: TGTGCCAGCAGCTTTGGCGGGGGCTCCTACGAGCAGTACTTC.

J is TRBJ2-6 and V is TRBV6-4; tentatively, D is TRBD1 (6 bases). Trimming took off 4 bases at V and 2 bases at J, with 12 bases between the two ends. The CDR3 is made up of 16 amino acids. From germline, CDR1 is MRHNA and CDR2 SNTAGT. The CDR3: CASSVAPGAGANVLTF. The DNA of the CDR3 is TGTGCCAGCAGTGTGGCGCCAGGGGCTGGGGCCAACGTCCTGACTTTC.

The rearrangement joins TRBV27 to TRBJ1-2; D is ambiguous. The V end was cut by 2 bases, the J end by 0 bases, with 4 bases between. The CDR3 is made up of 13 amino acids. From germline, CDR1 is MNHEY and CDR2 SMNVEV (reference sequence). CDR3 bases: TGTGCCAGCAGTTTAGCGGCTAACTATGGCTACACCTTC. Its protein product is CASSLAANYGYTF.

This chain joins TRBV7-6 and TRBJ1-2, with 7 nucleotides matching TRBD1. From germline, CDR1 is SGHVS and CDR2 FNYEAQ. This CDR3 region has 14 residues. V was clipped by 5 bases and J by 4 bases; unmatched bases: 7. Here the CDR3 DNA reads TGTGCCAGCAGCCCGACAGGGCACCTCTATGGCTACACCTTC. Amino acids: CASSPTGHLYGYTF.

This clone has a handful of counts. The rearrangement joins TRBV29-1 to TRBJ1-1; a possible D gene is TRBD1 (5 bases). Germline V lookup: CDR1 SQVTM, CDR2 ANQGSEA. V gave up 0 bases and J gave up 5 bases, with 19 bases separating them. The CDR3 has 16 amino acids. CDR3 DNA: TGCAGCGTTGAAGATCAGGGCAGGCTGAGTCAGACTGAAGCTTTCTTT. Translated, it gives CSVEDQGRLSQTEAFF.

The chain recombines TRBV5-6 with TRBJ1-4; 9 bases are a match to TRBD1. Trimming took 4 bases from V and 6 from J; bases not matched to a gene: 7. The CDR3 has 15 residues. Germline values: CDR1 SGHDT, CDR2 YYEEEE. In DNA form, the CDR3 reads TGTGCCAGCAGCCAGGGGACAGGGCCGGATGAAAAACTGTTTTTT. It encodes CASSQGTGPDEKLFF.

This chain links TRBV6-6 with TRBJ1-5; D perhaps matches TRBD1 (6 bases). This CDR3 has 15 amino acids. Trimming shortened V by 5 bases and J by 3 bases, and 14 bases separated the two germline ends. Germline V gene lookup returns CDR1 MNHNY and CDR2 SVGAGI (reference sequence). CDR3 bases: TGTGCCAGCAGTGAGACAGGATCCACCAATCAGCCCCAGCATTTT. This sequence encodes CASSETGSTNQPQHF.

The J gene is TRBJ2-7, the V gene TRBV5-6; the D is unclear. The CDR3 has 15 amino acids. From germline, CDR1 is SGHDT and CDR2 YYEEEE. The V end was cut by 0 bases, the J end by 6 bases, with 16 bases between. In nucleotides, the CDR3 is TGTGCCAGCAGCTTGGTGGCCAGTAGACTGTCCGAGCAGTACTTC. It yields the protein CASSLVASRLSEQYF. The full variable domain, completed using reference TRBV5-6 and TRBJ2-7, is DAGVTQSPTHLIKTRGQQVTLRCSPKSGHDTVSWYQQALGQGPQFIFQYYEEEERQRGNFPDRFSGHQFPNYSSELNVNALLLGDSALYLCASSLVASRLSEQYFGPGTRLTVT.

The V call is TRBV7-9, the J call TRBJ2-1, with a weak D call TRBD2 (5 bases). CDR3 length: 15 amino acids. In germline, CDR1 is SEHNR, CDR2 FQNEAQ (reference sequence). The germline V and J ends were trimmed by 0 bases and 5 bases, with 11 bases remaining between them. The CDR3 DNA reads as TGTGCCAGCAGCTTAGCGTCTAGCAGCGACAATGAGCAGTTCTTC. Its protein product is CASSLASSSDNEQFF. Complete variable domain (other parts from reference TRBV7-9 and TRBJ2-1): DTGVSQNPRHKITKRGQNVTFRCDPISEHNRLYWYRQTLGQGPEFLTYFQNEAQLEKSRLLSDRFSAERPKGSFSTLEIQRTEQGDSAMYLCASSLASSSDNEQFFGPGTRLTVL.

This sequence joins TRBV7-6 and TRBJ1-4; the match to TRBD1 covers 9 bases. The germline gives CDR1 SGHVS, CDR2 FNYEAQ. V lost 8 bases to trimming and J lost 2 bases; unmatched junction nucleotides: 3. The CDR3 has 14 amino acids. The CDR3 loop reads CASRDRATNEKLFF. DNA of the CDR3: TGTGCCAGCCGGGACAGGGCCACTAATGAAAAACTGTTTTTT. Based on the CDR3 plus reference TRBV7-6 and TRBJ1-4, the full variable domain is GAGVSQSPRYKVTKRGQDVALRCDPISGHVSLYWYRQALGQGPEFLTYFNYEAQQDKSGLPNDRFSAERPEGSISTLTIQRTEQRDSAMYRCASRDRATNEKLFFGSGTQLSVL.

In this sample, this clone turned up once. The genes are TRBV4-1 and TRBJ2-1; 8 nucleotides match TRBD2. V shed 3 bases, J shed 8 bases, and the junction held 9 bases outside the gene matches. CDR3 length: 15 residues. CDR1 is MGHRA and CDR2 is YSYEKL in the germline V gene. CDR3 DNA sequence: TGCGCCAGCAGCCATGCCGGGACTAGTATCGATGAGCAGTTCTTC. Encoded protein: CASSHAGTSIDEQFF.

CDR3 protein: CASSQPKGLDEKLFF. The CDR3, as DNA: TGTGCCAGCAGCCAACCGAAAGGCCTAGATGAAAAACTGTTTTTT. The rearrangement joins TRBV11-2 to TRBJ1-4; D is unresolved. This CDR3 has 15 residues. The germline CDR1 and CDR2 sequences are SGHAT and FQNNGV. The ends were cut back, 5 bases at V and 6 bases at J, with 16 bases in the middle.

This chain links TRBV12-5 with TRBJ2-7; no clear D. The germline V and J ends were trimmed by 1 base and 0 bases, with 7 bases remaining between them. The CDR3 runs to 14 residues. Germline V CDR1 and CDR2: LGHNT, FRNRAP. The CDR3 region has the DNA TGTGCTAGTGGTTTGGACCGGTCCTCCTACGAGCAGTACTTC. This sequence encodes CASGLDRSSYEQYF.

The chain's CDR3 is CASRTSGVSSYEQYF. CDR3 bases: TGTGCCAGCAGAACTAGCGGGGTCTCCTCCTACGAGCAGTACTTC. The V gene is TRBV6-1, the J gene TRBJ2-7; TRBD2 aligns across 10 bases. V was pared by 6 bases and J by 0 bases, with 5 bases of the junction left unmatched. The CDR3 is 15 amino acids. The germline CDR1 and CDR2 sequences are MNHNS and SASEGT.

This chain joins TRBV6-5 and TRBJ1-4, with D tentatively TRBD1 (5 bases). V gave up 9 bases and J gave up 9 bases, with 14 bases separating them. There are 12 residues in the CDR3. Germline V lookup: CDR1 MNHEY, CDR2 SVGAGI. CDR3 DNA: TGTGCCAGTGGGGGGGAAAATCAAAAACTGTTTTTT. Protein product: CASGGENQKLFF.